This T cell receptor beta chain emerged from a study of shared clonotypes between healthy human individuals. Assay: immunoSEQ multiplex PCR; the TCRdb copy retains only in-frame clones and omits some. Counted here are 2,500,000 or so clones, 90% to 95% occurring once; the ten biggest clones make up 0.36%. Germline V gene data show CDR1 as SNHLY and CDR2 as FYNNEI. This CDR3 is built from 15 residues. V lost 3 bases, J lost 6 bases, and 5 bases stayed unmatched. What was sequenced was naive CD4+ T cells from PBMCs. As to subset: CD45RA+ positively selected. This sequence was found in a man between 18 and 35 years old in good health. Some clones in this sample may be carry-over from other donors' samples. The chain joins TRBV2 to TRBJ2-7, with 13 bases that match TRBD2. The CDR3 reads CASSEGGLAGVEQYF. CDR3 coding DNA: TGTGCCAGCAGTGAGGGAGGACTAGCGGGAGTCGAGCAGTACTTC.